This is a list of T cell receptor beta chains from one sample in a study of blood T cell repertoires in COVID-19. The method was immunoSEQ multiplex PCR; TCRdb's version includes in-frame clones alone and lacks a portion of them. This sample has some 340,000 clones, with 85% found just once. Sequencing used peripheral blood. These receptors came from a woman aged 18-30 years with acute or convalescent COVID-19. The CDR3 runs from the conserved cysteine through the conserved F or W. Each record gives: CDR3 protein, V gene, D gene, J gene. A D gene is named only where the DNA matches it firmly.

CARERLTQYF TRBV6-4 . TRBJ2-5
CASSSPTGNSGNTIYF TRBV6-6 TRBD1 TRBJ1-3
CASTRDSDTQYF TRBV6-5 TRBD1 TRBJ2-3
CASSESVVGLGTDTQYF TRBV10-1 . TRBJ2-3
CSVSDSANQPQHF TRBV29-1 . TRBJ1-5
CASSPDGQVEAFF TRBV18 TRBD1 TRBJ1-1
CASSPQNTGEKLFF TRBV18 . TRBJ1-4
CASSPPSPGLEDYEQYF TRBV28 . TRBJ2-7
CASSRTAQNIQYF TRBV19 . TRBJ2-4
CATSDPEGDGTGELFF TRBV24-1 . TRBJ2-2
CSVEEIGGQGIYTF TRBV29-1 TRBD1 TRBJ1-2
CASSPGTGLGEKLFF TRBV18 TRBD1 TRBJ1-4
CATSRANAAQPQHF TRBV15 . TRBJ1-5
CASSLMRAGAYEQYF TRBV28 TRBD2 TRBJ2-7
CASSVGTGANQPQHF TRBV6-5 TRBD1 TRBJ1-5
CSVETSGIPAGTGELFF TRBV29-1 TRBD2 TRBJ2-2
CASSTPGGPGTGELFF TRBV19 TRBD1 TRBJ2-2
CASSLEADRFENNEQFF TRBV5-8 . TRBJ2-1
CASSLRTSGRYYEQYF TRBV5-1 TRBD2 TRBJ2-7
CASSDGRTGEGYTF TRBV6-4 TRBD1 TRBJ1-2
CASSQEPGLGASYEQYF TRBV4-2 TRBD2 TRBJ2-7
CASSSDVTGGSYGYTF TRBV6-5 TRBD1 TRBJ1-2
CASSPGLAGEIDTQYF TRBV5-1 TRBD2 TRBJ2-3
CASSATGTPDEKLFF TRBV9 . TRBJ1-4
CAWSFMGGTEAFF TRBV30 . TRBJ1-1
CASSGTSHGDNEQFF TRBV2 . TRBJ2-1
CASSETGNEQYF TRBV12-3/TRBV12-4 TRBD1 TRBJ2-7
CASLRSGDNTEAFF TRBV28 . TRBJ1-1
CASGGQGFGQYF TRBV25-1 TRBD1 TRBJ2-7
CASSANEQFF TRBV18 . TRBJ2-1
CASSYSRGNQPQHF TRBV6-5 . TRBJ1-5
CASSGGGASSTGELFF TRBV9 TRBD2 TRBJ2-2
CASSVVASSTDTQYF TRBV9 . TRBJ2-3
CASSMDRITKQYF TRBV19 . TRBJ2-7
CASSFGAGEIDEQYF TRBV7-6 TRBD2 TRBJ2-7
CASSLQGSSYNEQFF TRBV7-8 . TRBJ2-1
CASSLLTALNTEAFF TRBV5-1 . TRBJ1-1
CAIRNQGGKNTEAFF TRBV3-1/TRBV3-2 TRBD1 TRBJ1-1
CASSLDGTAGYEQYF TRBV5-1 TRBD1 TRBJ2-7
CASSESRTGGSPLHF TRBV5-1 TRBD1 TRBJ1-6
CASSWDSSYEQYF TRBV19 TRBD1 TRBJ2-7
CASRDWGEFGNTIYF TRBV6-5 . TRBJ1-3
CASSSLRTGGTSGSRVEQFF TRBV5-1 TRBD2 TRBJ2-1
CACRGQRNTGELFF TRBV2 TRBD1 TRBJ2-2
CAWSQGGGFNEQFF TRBV30 TRBD2 TRBJ2-1
CAWKPRGLYEQFF TRBV30 . TRBJ2-1
CASSKMGGTEAFF TRBV7-3 . TRBJ1-1
CASSLEPGLATYNEQFF TRBV5-4 TRBD2 TRBJ2-1
CASSQEDIINYGYTF TRBV4-2 . TRBJ1-2
CASSVTGEATGELFF TRBV9 . TRBJ2-2
CASSRVDRGRDEKLFF TRBV19 TRBD1 TRBJ1-4